Listed here are 7 T cell receptor beta chains from one sample, sequenced in a study of cytomegalovirus exposure and HLA in healthy donors. The primer mix had 60 Vbeta and 13 Jbeta primers. Assay: immunoSEQ multiplex PCR; the TCRdb copy retains only in-frame clones and omits some. The sample holds around 180,000 clones; approximately 86% are singletons and the top ten take roughly 1.7%. The sequenced material came from PBMCs. The source of these receptors is a woman aged 18-35 years in good health and CMV-seronegative.

The chain carries TRBV19 and TRBJ1-2; TRBD1 matches 10 bases. Germline CDR1 reads LNHDA; CDR2 reads SQIVND (reference sequence). This CDR3 comprises 16 residues. V was clipped by 5 bases and J by 4 bases; unmatched bases: 10. The CDR3 DNA reads as TGTGCCAGTAGTTTGGAGGGGACAGGGGCTACCTATGGCTACACCTTC. Its translation is CASSLEGTGATYGYTF.

The chain joins TRBV11-2 to TRBJ1-6; 10 bases fit TRBD1. CDR1 is SGHAT and CDR2 is FQNNGV in the germline V gene. V lost 0 bases and J lost 9; bases outside the gene matches: 2. The CDR3 sequence is 15 residues long. CDR3 sequence reads: CASSLDGQGGSPLHF. The CDR3 DNA reads TGTGCCAGCAGCTTAGATGGACAGGGGGGTTCACCCCTCCACTTT.

CDR3 DNA: TGTGCCAGCAGCTTACTCAGGCCGAGCTCCTATAATTCACCCCTCCACTTT. Protein sequence: CASSLLRPSSYNSPLHF. The chain joins TRBV7-9 to TRBJ1-6; D gene ambiguous. Trimming shortened V by 2 bases and J by 0 bases, and 11 bases separated the two germline ends. Germline lookup yields CDR1 SEHNR and CDR2 FQNEAQ (reference sequence). The CDR3 covers 17 residues. Using reference TRBV7-9 and TRBJ1-6 for the parts outside the CDR3, the full variable domain is DTGVSQNPRHKITKRGQNVTFRCDPISEHNRLYWYRQTLGQGPEFLTYFQNEAQLEKSRLLSDRFSAERPKGSFSTLEIQRTEQGDSAMYLCASSLLRPSSYNSPLHFGNGTRLTVT.

The chain combines TRBV20-1 with TRBJ1-1, with D perhaps TRBD1 (5 bases). The CDR3 length is 11 residues. CDR1 DFQATT and CDR2 SNEGSKA come from the germline V gene (reference sequence). Trimming took off 4 bases at V and 8 bases at J, with 11 bases between the two ends. DNA of the CDR3: TGCAGTGCTAACCGGAGGGGCGAAGCTTTCTTT. The encoded protein is CSANRRGEAFF.

The chain carries TRBV5-4 and TRBJ2-5; TRBD1 matches at 10 bases. The DNA end lines up better with TRBJ2-7; the J call may be wrong. This CDR3 has 15 amino acids. The germline gives CDR1 SGHNT, CDR2 YYREEE (reference sequence). CDR3 DNA: TGTGCCAGCAGCGTCGGCGGGACAGGGGCCAGCGAGCAGTACTTC. Its translation is CASSVGGTGASEQYF.

The chain carries TRBV30 and TRBJ2-5; the D gene is possibly TRBD1 (5 bases). V was cut by 0 bases and J by 7 bases, with 12 bases left in between. The CDR3 has 13 amino acids. The germline V gene has CDR1 GTSNPN and CDR2 SVGIG (reference sequence). The CDR3 nucleotides are TGTGCCTGGAGTGTACTGAGCCAGGGGACCCAGTACTTC. Translation: CAWSVLSQGTQYF. Using reference TRBV30 and TRBJ2-5 for the parts outside the CDR3, the full variable domain is SQTIHQWPATLVQPVGSPLSLECTVEGTSNPNLYWYRQAAGRGLQLLFYSVGIGQISSEVPQNLSASRPQDRQFILSSKKLLLSDSGFYLCAWSVLSQGTQYFGPGTRLLVL.

This chain connects TRBV27 to TRBJ2-3; a weak D match, TRBD1 (6 bases). Trimming pared 5 bases from V and 2 bases from J, leaving 14 bases between. The CDR3 extends over 15 amino acids. Germline CDR1 reads MNHEY; CDR2 reads SMNVEV (reference sequence). CDR3 coding DNA: TGTGCCAGCAGTCCACAGGGCCAGCTCACAGATACGCAGTATTTT. It specifies CASSPQGQLTDTQYF.